This T cell receptor beta chain was captured in a study of blood T cells in healthy people across ages. Study-wide points: Estimates of diversity drawn from one million T cells were considered underestimates. Naive T cell percentage showed a strong correlation with the diversity of TCR beta.

Germline CDR1 and CDR2: MNHEY and SVGAGI. V lost 5 bases and J lost 7, with 9 bases in between. The CDR3 totals 12 residues. This clonotype was counted a few times. Its antigen is undetermined. A second PCR, run for roughly 7 to 11 cycles, used a sample-barcoded 5' primer plus a J-beta primer mix. With 12 random nucleotides, a template-switch adaptor tagged each individual cDNA molecule. One entry per CDR3 protein, called by TCRdb with MiXCR from the 5' RACE reads. The sample includes about 680,000 distinct CDR3 sequences, approximately 49% seen only once; the top ten take approximately 32%. Isolation per sample recovered at least 6 million PBMCs.

V and J are TRBV6-5 and TRBJ2-1; no firm D call. The material sequenced was blood. The origin of this receptor is a woman in her sixties in good health. The CDR3 reads CASSLGLNEQFF. The CDR3 DNA reads TGTGCCAGCAGTCTAGGTCTAAATGAGCAGTTCTTC.